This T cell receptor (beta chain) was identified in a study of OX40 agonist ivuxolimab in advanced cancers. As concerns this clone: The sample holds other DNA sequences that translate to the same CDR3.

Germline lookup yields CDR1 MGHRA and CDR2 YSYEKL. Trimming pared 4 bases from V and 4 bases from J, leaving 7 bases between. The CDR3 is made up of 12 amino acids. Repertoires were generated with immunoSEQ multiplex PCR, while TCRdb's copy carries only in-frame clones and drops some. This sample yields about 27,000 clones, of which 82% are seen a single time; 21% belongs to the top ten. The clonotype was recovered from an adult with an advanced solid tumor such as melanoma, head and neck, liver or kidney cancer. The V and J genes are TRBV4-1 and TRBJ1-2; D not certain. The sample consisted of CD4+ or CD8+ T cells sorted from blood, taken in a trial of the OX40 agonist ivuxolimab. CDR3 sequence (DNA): TGCGCCAGCAGCCCTTTCGGCTATGGCTACACCTTC. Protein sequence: CASSPFGYGYTF.